A selection of T cell receptor beta chains follows, all from one sample in a study of shared clonotypes between healthy human individuals. The assay was immunoSEQ multiplex PCR, and TCRdb's table has in-frame clones only and misses some. The sample records about 2.4 million clones, over 85% being singletons. The source material was naive CD4+ T cells from PBMCs. The receptors were gathered from a young man in good health. Some clones in this sample may be carry-over from other donors' samples. Each CDR3 is given with its conserved first and last residue. Each record gives: CDR3 length, D gene, J gene, clone size, V gene, CDR3 protein, CDR3 DNA. D genes are given only for firm matches. The size of a clone is reported for some rows only, either as once, few or many, or as a class for expanded clones.

CDR3 length: 15
D gene: -
J gene: TRBJ1-1
clone size: -
V gene: TRBV5-4
CDR3 protein: CASSLEIVGNTEAFF
CDR3 DNA: TGTGCCAGCAGCTTGGAGATTGTTGGGAACACTGAAGCTTTCTTT

CDR3 length: 15
D gene: -
J gene: TRBJ1-3
clone size: -
V gene: TRBV6-1
CDR3 protein: CASSEAGGAGNTIYF
CDR3 DNA: TGTGCCAGCAGTGAAGCCGGGGGGGCCGGAAACACCATATATTTT

CDR3 length: 15
D gene: TRBD1
J gene: TRBJ2-3
clone size: -
V gene: TRBV5-1
CDR3 protein: CASSLTGGAPDTQYF
CDR3 DNA: TGCGCCAGCAGTTTAACAGGGGGCGCGCCAGATACGCAGTATTTT

CDR3 length: 13
D gene: -
J gene: TRBJ2-7
clone size: -
V gene: TRBV29-1
CDR3 protein: CSVESRTSYEQYF
CDR3 DNA: TGCAGCGTTGAGAGCAGGACCTCCTACGAGCAGTACTTC

CDR3 length: 16
D gene: -
J gene: TRBJ2-7
clone size: -
V gene: TRBV19
CDR3 protein: CASSPLAGTLPYEQYF
CDR3 DNA: TGTGCCAGTAGTCCCTTGGCGGGGACGCTTCCCTACGAGCAGTACTTC

CDR3 length: 15
D gene: -
J gene: TRBJ1-6
clone size: -
V gene: TRBV5-1
CDR3 protein: CASSLVQMNNSPLHF
CDR3 DNA: TGCGCCAGCAGCTTGGTACAGATGAATAATTCACCCCTCCACTTT

CDR3 length: 14
D gene: -
J gene: TRBJ2-5
clone size: -
V gene: TRBV6-1
CDR3 protein: CASSGAGVLETQYF
CDR3 DNA: TGTGCCAGCAGTGGGGCAGGGGTCCTAGAGACCCAGTACTTC

CDR3 length: 11
D gene: -
J gene: TRBJ1-2
clone size: -
V gene: TRBV20-1
CDR3 protein: CSARSGADYTF
CDR3 DNA: TGCAGTGCTAGGTCGGGGGCTGACTACACCTTC

CDR3 length: 14
D gene: -
J gene: TRBJ2-7
clone size: few
V gene: TRBV7-2
CDR3 protein: CASTSTGSSYEQYF
CDR3 DNA: TGTGCCAGCACCTCGACGGGGAGCTCCTACGAGCAGTACTTC

CDR3 length: 17
D gene: -
J gene: TRBJ1-2
clone size: few
V gene: TRBV11-2
CDR3 protein: CASSLAGVEKIHYGYTF
CDR3 DNA: TGTGCCAGCAGCTTAGCAGGGGTCGAGAAGATCCACTATGGCTACACCTTC

CDR3 length: 14
D gene: -
J gene: TRBJ1-1
clone size: few
V gene: TRBV6-6
CDR3 protein: CASSYVAENTEAFF
CDR3 DNA: TGTGCCAGCAGTTACGTAGCGGAGAACACTGAAGCTTTCTTT

CDR3 length: 13
D gene: -
J gene: TRBJ2-7
clone size: few
V gene: TRBV7-3
CDR3 protein: CASSLGPSYEQYF
CDR3 DNA: TGTGCCAGCAGCTTAGGACCTTCCTACGAGCAGTACTTC

CDR3 length: 16
D gene: TRBD1
J gene: TRBJ2-7
clone size: -
V gene: TRBV5-4
CDR3 protein: CASSILNRGQTYEQYF
CDR3 DNA: TGTGCCAGCAGCATACTCAACAGGGGACAAACCTACGAGCAGTACTTC

CDR3 length: 12
D gene: TRBD2
J gene: TRBJ2-3
clone size: -
V gene: TRBV14
CDR3 protein: CASSTSGRTQYF
CDR3 DNA: TGTGCCAGCAGTACTAGCGGGAGGACGCAGTATTTT

CDR3 length: 13
D gene: -
J gene: TRBJ2-7
clone size: -
V gene: TRBV9
CDR3 protein: CASSVVSGVEQYF
CDR3 DNA: TGTGCCAGCAGCGTAGTTTCAGGGGTCGAGCAGTACTTC

CDR3 length: 15
D gene: TRBD1
J gene: TRBJ1-2
clone size: -
V gene: TRBV6-6
CDR3 protein: CASSSITGTGYGCTF
CDR3 DNA: TGTGCCAGCAGTTCTATTACCGGGACAGGATATGGCTGCACCTTC

CDR3 length: 14
D gene: -
J gene: TRBJ2-7
clone size: -
V gene: TRBV7-3
CDR3 protein: CATPSTLHSYEQYF
CDR3 DNA: TGTGCCACCCCCTCAACCCTGCACTCCTACGAGCAGTACTTC

CDR3 length: 16
D gene: TRBD2
J gene: TRBJ2-3
clone size: -
V gene: TRBV7-9
CDR3 protein: CASSFGTSGSRDTQYF
CDR3 DNA: TGTGCCAGCAGCTTTGGGACTAGCGGGAGTCGTGATACGCAGTATTTT

CDR3 length: 15
D gene: -
J gene: TRBJ1-2
clone size: once
V gene: TRBV6-6
CDR3 protein: CASSYGQFTNYGYTF
CDR3 DNA: TGTGCCAGCAGTTATGGTCAGTTCACTAACTATGGCTACACCTTC

CDR3 length: 13
D gene: -
J gene: TRBJ2-5
clone size: -
V gene: TRBV30
CDR3 protein: CAWMNGGQETQYF
CDR3 DNA: TGTGCCTGGATGAATGGCGGGCAAGAGACCCAGTACTTC

CDR3 length: 13
D gene: -
J gene: TRBJ1-2
clone size: -
V gene: TRBV29-1
CDR3 protein: CSVERGGPGGYTF
CDR3 DNA: TGCAGCGTCGAACGGGGGGGCCCGGGGGGCTACACCTTC

CDR3 length: 12
D gene: -
J gene: TRBJ2-7
clone size: -
V gene: TRBV5-4
CDR3 protein: CASSILGYEQYF
CDR3 DNA: TGTGCCAGCAGCATTCTTGGGTACGAGCAGTACTTC

CDR3 length: 13
D gene: -
J gene: TRBJ1-2
clone size: -
V gene: TRBV28
CDR3 protein: CASTGSGYYGYTF
CDR3 DNA: TGTGCCAGCACCGGCAGCGGGTACTATGGCTACACCTTC

CDR3 length: 18
D gene: TRBD2
J gene: TRBJ2-7
clone size: -
V gene: TRBV19
CDR3 protein: CASSISSGRAPAAYEQYF
CDR3 DNA: TGTGCCAGTAGTATCTCTAGCGGGAGGGCCCCGGCCGCCTACGAGCAGTACTTC

CDR3 length: 17
D gene: -
J gene: TRBJ1-5
clone size: -
V gene: TRBV5-1
CDR3 protein: CASSPAGITAGGQPQHF
CDR3 DNA: TGCGCCAGCAGCCCCGCCGGAATCACCGCAGGCGGTCAGCCCCAGCATTTT

CDR3 length: 14
D gene: -
J gene: TRBJ1-5
clone size: once
V gene: TRBV2
CDR3 protein: CASRREMANQPQHF
CDR3 DNA: TGTGCCAGCAGGAGGGAAATGGCCAATCAGCCCCAGCATTTT

CDR3 length: 10
D gene: -
J gene: TRBJ2-7
clone size: -
V gene: TRBV6-1
CDR3 protein: CASRQYEQYF
CDR3 DNA: TGTGCCAGCAGACAGTACGAGCAGTACTTC

CDR3 length: 14
D gene: -
J gene: TRBJ2-7
clone size: -
V gene: TRBV5-1
CDR3 protein: CASSTQDYSYEQYF
CDR3 DNA: TGCGCCAGCAGCACTCAGGACTATTCCTACGAGCAGTACTTC

CDR3 length: 14
D gene: TRBD1
J gene: TRBJ1-1
clone size: -
V gene: TRBV6-1
CDR3 protein: CASRADRWNTEAFF
CDR3 DNA: TGTGCCAGCAGAGCGGACAGGTGGAACACTGAAGCTTTCTTT

CDR3 length: 13
D gene: -
J gene: TRBJ2-2
clone size: -
V gene: TRBV29-1
CDR3 protein: CSVGAPNTGELFF
CDR3 DNA: TGCAGCGTGGGGGCCCCGAACACCGGGGAGCTGTTTTTT

CDR3 length: 12
D gene: -
J gene: TRBJ1-2
clone size: -
V gene: TRBV29-1
CDR3 protein: CSVHHSSYGYTF
CDR3 DNA: TGCAGCGTTCACCACAGCAGCTATGGCTACACCTTC

CDR3 length: 13
D gene: -
J gene: TRBJ2-7
clone size: -
V gene: TRBV2
CDR3 protein: CASSGGTSYEQYF
CDR3 DNA: TGTGCCAGCAGTGGGGGGACCTCCTACGAGCAGTACTTC

CDR3 length: 13
D gene: -
J gene: TRBJ1-2
clone size: -
V gene: TRBV15
CDR3 protein: CATSRVSRGGYTF
CDR3 DNA: TGTGCCACCAGCAGAGTCTCGAGGGGTGGCTACACCTTC

CDR3 length: 15
D gene: -
J gene: TRBJ2-2
clone size: -
V gene: TRBV7-9
CDR3 protein: CASSLAGPGTGELFF
CDR3 DNA: TGTGCCAGCAGCTTAGCAGGGCCGGGGACCGGGGAGCTGTTTTTT

CDR3 length: 13
D gene: -
J gene: TRBJ1-6
clone size: -
V gene: TRBV6-1
CDR3 protein: CASSGGDNSPLHF
CDR3 DNA: TGTGCCAGCAGTGGAGGGGATAATTCACCCCTCCACTTT

CDR3 length: 14
D gene: -
J gene: TRBJ2-5
clone size: -
V gene: TRBV9
CDR3 protein: CASSVLGSQETQYF
CDR3 DNA: TGTGCCAGCAGCGTCTTGGGCAGCCAAGAGACCCAGTACTTC

CDR3 length: 16
D gene: -
J gene: TRBJ2-3
clone size: -
V gene: TRBV15
CDR3 protein: CATSRLTSRGGDTQYF
CDR3 DNA: TGTGCCACCAGCAGATTAACGTCTAGGGGAGGAGATACGCAGTATTTT

CDR3 length: 16
D gene: -
J gene: TRBJ2-1
clone size: -
V gene: TRBV18
CDR3 protein: CASSPPTGLGYNEQFF
CDR3 DNA: TGTGCCAGCTCACCACCGACGGGGCTCGGGTACAATGAGCAGTTCTTC

CDR3 length: 13
D gene: TRBD1
J gene: TRBJ2-7
clone size: -
V gene: TRBV27
CDR3 protein: CASGPDRGYEQYF
CDR3 DNA: TGTGCCAGTGGGCCGGACAGGGGCTACGAGCAGTACTTC

CDR3 length: 16
D gene: TRBD2
J gene: TRBJ2-1
clone size: -
V gene: TRBV19
CDR3 protein: CASKRTSGLTYNEQFF
CDR3 DNA: TGTGCCAGTAAGAGAACTAGCGGACTCACCTACAATGAGCAGTTCTTC

CDR3 length: 18
D gene: -
J gene: TRBJ2-7
clone size: -
V gene: TRBV19
CDR3 protein: CASSIGGTRGTATYEQYF
CDR3 DNA: TGTGCCAGTAGTATAGGGGGAACCCGCGGGACAGCTACCTACGAGCAGTACTTC

CDR3 length: 15
D gene: TRBD1
J gene: TRBJ2-7
clone size: -
V gene: TRBV5-1
CDR3 protein: CASSFRTGGNNEQYF
CDR3 DNA: TGCGCCAGCAGCTTTAGGACAGGGGGCAACAACGAGCAGTACTTC

CDR3 length: 13
D gene: -
J gene: TRBJ1-5
clone size: -
V gene: TRBV18
CDR3 protein: CASAQRRDQPQHF
CDR3 DNA: TGTGCCAGCGCCCAGAGAAGGGATCAGCCCCAGCATTTT

CDR3 length: 15
D gene: -
J gene: TRBJ2-5
clone size: -
V gene: TRBV7-2
CDR3 protein: CASSLVRDYQETQYF
CDR3 DNA: TGTGCCAGCAGCTTAGTAAGGGACTACCAAGAGACCCAGTACTTC

CDR3 length: 17
D gene: -
J gene: TRBJ1-5
clone size: -
V gene: TRBV28
CDR3 protein: CASSWRTPLKTNQPQHF
CDR3 DNA: TGTGCCAGCAGTTGGAGGACCCCGCTAAAAACTAATCAGCCCCAGCATTTT

CDR3 length: 15
D gene: -
J gene: TRBJ1-3
clone size: -
V gene: TRBV5-6
CDR3 protein: CASSLLPGSGNTIYF
CDR3 DNA: TGTGCCAGCAGCTTGTTGCCGGGGTCAGGAAACACCATATATTTT

CDR3 length: 19
D gene: TRBD2
J gene: TRBJ2-5
clone size: -
V gene: TRBV19
CDR3 protein: CASSIGLWGSGGPRETQYF
CDR3 DNA: TGTGCCAGTAGTATAGGGCTTTGGGGTAGCGGGGGACCTCGCGAGACCCAGTACTTC

CDR3 length: 12
D gene: -
J gene: TRBJ1-1
clone size: -
V gene: TRBV28
CDR3 protein: CASSLANTEAFF
CDR3 DNA: TGTGCCAGCAGTTTAGCCAACACTGAAGCTTTCTTT